The T cell receptor beta chain under discussion was sequenced for a study of cytomegalovirus exposure and HLA in healthy donors. The CDR3 is 15 residues long. Germline V CDR1 and CDR2: SGHDN, FVKESK. Trimming stripped 1 base from V and 6 bases from J, with 14 bases between. Study-wide results and caveats: When a later analysis compared HLA-associated TCR beta chains with equally common others, the HLA-associated chains turned out to be more clonally expanded and to have lower generation probabilities.

The study ran its PCR with 60 Vbeta and 13 Jbeta primers. Clones were read by immunoSEQ multiplex PCR, and TCRdb kept only the in-frame ones, dropping some. The table has some 100,000 clones, less than 65% seen once. As for this clone: Its antigen is still unknown.

The rearrangement links TRBV14 to TRBJ2-3, with a possible D match to TRBD2 (6 bases). Input material: PBMCs. The TCR sequence derives from a woman in her thirties in good health and CMV-seropositive. The chain's CDR3 is CASSQAGSLADTQYF. The CDR3 DNA follows: TGTGCCAGCAGCCAAGCCGGGTCGCTAGCGGATACGCAGTATTTT.